This T cell receptor beta chain was documented in a study of T-cell memory formation after mild COVID-19. One entry per CDR3 protein, called by TCRdb with MiXCR from the 5' RACE reads. This table holds fewer than 300,000 distinct CDR3 sequences, over 15% found once. Trimming took 2 bases from V and 6 from J; bases not matched to a gene: 6. CDR1 MDHEN and CDR2 SYDVKM come from the germline V gene. CDR3 length: 15 residues. This receptor was obtained from a man aged 18 to 30 who had mild COVID-19 (a few samples of this study predate the infection). Cell type and time point are not known. The source material was PBMCs or a T cell subset sorted from them (not recorded which). The rearrangement uses TRBV28 and TRBJ1-5, with 8 bases aligning to TRBD1. The CDR3 here is CASSLQGALGQPQHF. The CDR3 DNA reads as TGTGCCAGCAGTTTACAGGGGGCGTTGGGTCAGCCCCAGCATTTT.